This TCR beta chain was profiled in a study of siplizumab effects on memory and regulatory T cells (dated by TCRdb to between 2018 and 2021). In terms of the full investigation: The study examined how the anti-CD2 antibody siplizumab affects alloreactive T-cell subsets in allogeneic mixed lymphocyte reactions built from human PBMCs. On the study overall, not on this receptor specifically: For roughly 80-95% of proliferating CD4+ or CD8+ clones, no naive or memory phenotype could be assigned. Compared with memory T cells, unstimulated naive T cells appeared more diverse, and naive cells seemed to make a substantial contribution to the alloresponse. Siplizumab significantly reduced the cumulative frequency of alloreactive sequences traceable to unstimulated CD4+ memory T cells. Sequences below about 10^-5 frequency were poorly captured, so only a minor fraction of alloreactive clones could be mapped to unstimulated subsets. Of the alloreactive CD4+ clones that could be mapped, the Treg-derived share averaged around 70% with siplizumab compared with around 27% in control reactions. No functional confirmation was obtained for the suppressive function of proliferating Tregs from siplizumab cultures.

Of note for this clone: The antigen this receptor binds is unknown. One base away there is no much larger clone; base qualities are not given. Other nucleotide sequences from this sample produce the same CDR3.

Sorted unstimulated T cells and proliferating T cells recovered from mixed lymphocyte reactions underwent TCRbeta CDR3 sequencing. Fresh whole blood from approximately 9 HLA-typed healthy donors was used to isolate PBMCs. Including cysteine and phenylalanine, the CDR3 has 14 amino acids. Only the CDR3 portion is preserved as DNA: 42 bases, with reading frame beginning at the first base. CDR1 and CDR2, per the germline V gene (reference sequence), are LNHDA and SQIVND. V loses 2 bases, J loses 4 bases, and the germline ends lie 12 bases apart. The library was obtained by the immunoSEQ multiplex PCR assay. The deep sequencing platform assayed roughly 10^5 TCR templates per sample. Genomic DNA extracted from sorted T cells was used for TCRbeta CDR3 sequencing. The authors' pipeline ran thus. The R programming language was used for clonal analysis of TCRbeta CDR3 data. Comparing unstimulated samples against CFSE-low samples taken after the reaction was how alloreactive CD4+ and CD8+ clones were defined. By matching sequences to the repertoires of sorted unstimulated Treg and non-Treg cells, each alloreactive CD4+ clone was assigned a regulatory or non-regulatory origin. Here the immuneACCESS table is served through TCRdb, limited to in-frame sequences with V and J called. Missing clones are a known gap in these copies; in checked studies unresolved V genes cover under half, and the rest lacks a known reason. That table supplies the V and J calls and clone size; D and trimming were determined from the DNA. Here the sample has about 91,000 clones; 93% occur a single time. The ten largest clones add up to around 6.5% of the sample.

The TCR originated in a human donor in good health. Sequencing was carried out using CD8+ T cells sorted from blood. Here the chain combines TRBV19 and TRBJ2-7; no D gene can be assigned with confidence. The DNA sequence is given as TGTGCCAGTAGTATATATGGGGAAGGGTACGAGCAGTACTTC. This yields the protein CASSIYGEGYEQYF.